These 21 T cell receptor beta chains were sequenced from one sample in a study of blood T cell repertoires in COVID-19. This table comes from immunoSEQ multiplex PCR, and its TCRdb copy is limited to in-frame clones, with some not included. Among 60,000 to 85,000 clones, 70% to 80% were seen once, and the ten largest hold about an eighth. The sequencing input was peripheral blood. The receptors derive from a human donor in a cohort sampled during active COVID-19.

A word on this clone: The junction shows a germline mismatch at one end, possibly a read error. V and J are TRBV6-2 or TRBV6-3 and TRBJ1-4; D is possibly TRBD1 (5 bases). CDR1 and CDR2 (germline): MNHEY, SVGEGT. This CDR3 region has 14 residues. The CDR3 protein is CASSLLLGTGILAF. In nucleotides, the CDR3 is TGTGCCAGCAGTCTCCTCCTGGGGACTGGTATTTTGGCATTT.

The CDR3 DNA follows: TGTGCCAGCACCCGACTAGCGGGTGGGGAGACCCAGTACTTC. Its protein product is CASTRLAGGETQYF. The chain joins TRBV9 to TRBJ2-5; 10 bases are a match to TRBD2. This CDR3 is 14 amino acids long. Germline-derived CDR1 and CDR2 are SGDLS and YYNGEE. V dropped 6 bases and J dropped 5; count of bases not matched to a gene: 7.

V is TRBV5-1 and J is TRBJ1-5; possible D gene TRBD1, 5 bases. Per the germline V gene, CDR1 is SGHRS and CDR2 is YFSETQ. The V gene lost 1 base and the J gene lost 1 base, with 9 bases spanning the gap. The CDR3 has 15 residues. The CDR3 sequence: CASSLSGGSNQPQHF. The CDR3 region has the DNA TGCGCCAGCAGCTTGTCGGGGGGAAGCAATCAGCCCCAGCATTTT.

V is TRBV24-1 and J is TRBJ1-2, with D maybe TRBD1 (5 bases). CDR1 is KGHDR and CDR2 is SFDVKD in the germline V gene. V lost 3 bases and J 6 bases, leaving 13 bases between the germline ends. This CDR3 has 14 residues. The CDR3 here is CATSDRGGSNGYTF. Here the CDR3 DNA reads TGTGCCACCAGTGATAGGGGAGGGAGCAATGGCTACACCTTC.

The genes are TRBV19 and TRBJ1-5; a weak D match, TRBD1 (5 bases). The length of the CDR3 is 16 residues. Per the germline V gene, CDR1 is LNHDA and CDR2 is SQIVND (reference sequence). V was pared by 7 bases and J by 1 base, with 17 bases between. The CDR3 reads CASKIGQGRSNQPQHF. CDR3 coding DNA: TGTGCCAGTAAGATCGGGCAGGGAAGAAGCAATCAGCCCCAGCATTTT.

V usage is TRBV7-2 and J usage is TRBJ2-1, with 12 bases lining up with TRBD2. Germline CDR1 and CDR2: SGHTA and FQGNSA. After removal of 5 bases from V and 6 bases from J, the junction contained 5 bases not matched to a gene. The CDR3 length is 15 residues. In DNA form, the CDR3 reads TGTGCCAGCAGCCTCAGGACTAGCGGGATCAATGAGCAGTTCTTC. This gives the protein CASSLRTSGINEQFF.

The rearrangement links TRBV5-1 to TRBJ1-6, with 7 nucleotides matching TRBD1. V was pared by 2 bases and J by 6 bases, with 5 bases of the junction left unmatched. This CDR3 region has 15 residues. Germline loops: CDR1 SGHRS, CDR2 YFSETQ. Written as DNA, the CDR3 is TGCGCCAGCAGCTTCGGGGGACAGCCTAATTCACCCCTCCACTTT. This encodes CASSFGGQPNSPLHF.

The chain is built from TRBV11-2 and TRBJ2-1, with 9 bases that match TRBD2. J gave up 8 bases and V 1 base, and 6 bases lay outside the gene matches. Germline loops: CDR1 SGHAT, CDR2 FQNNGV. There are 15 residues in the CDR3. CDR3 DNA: TGTGCCAGCAGCTTAGTGGGCGGGAGGGCCCATGAGCAGTTCTTC. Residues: CASSLVGGRAHEQFF.

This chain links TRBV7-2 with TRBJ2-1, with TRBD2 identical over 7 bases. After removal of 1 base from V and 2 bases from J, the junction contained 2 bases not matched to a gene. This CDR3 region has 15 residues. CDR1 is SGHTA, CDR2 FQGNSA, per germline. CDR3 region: CASSLVGGTYNEQFF. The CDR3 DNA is TGTGCCAGCAGCTTAGTGGGGGGGACCTACAATGAGCAGTTCTTC.

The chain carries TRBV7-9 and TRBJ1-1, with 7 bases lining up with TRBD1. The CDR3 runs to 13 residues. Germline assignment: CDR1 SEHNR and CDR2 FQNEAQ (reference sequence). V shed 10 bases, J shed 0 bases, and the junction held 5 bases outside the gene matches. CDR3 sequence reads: CAITTGMNTEAFF. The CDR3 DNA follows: TGTGCCATTACGACAGGGATGAACACTGAAGCTTTCTTT.

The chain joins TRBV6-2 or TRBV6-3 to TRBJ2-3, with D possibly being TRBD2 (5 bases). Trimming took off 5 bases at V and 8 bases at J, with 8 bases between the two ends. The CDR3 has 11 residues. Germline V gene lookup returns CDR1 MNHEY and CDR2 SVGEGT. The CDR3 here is CASSRGGTQYF. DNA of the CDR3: TGTGCCAGCAGTAGAGGAGGTACGCAGTATTTT.

The CDR3 is CASRIGQGAKSYEQYV. CDR3 DNA: TGTGCCAGTAGGATAGGACAGGGGGCAAAGTCCTACGAGCAGTACGTC. The rearrangement joins TRBV19 to TRBJ2-7, with 11 bases identical to TRBD1. Germline V gene sequence: CDR1 LNHDA, CDR2 SQIVND (reference sequence). The CDR3 runs to 16 residues.

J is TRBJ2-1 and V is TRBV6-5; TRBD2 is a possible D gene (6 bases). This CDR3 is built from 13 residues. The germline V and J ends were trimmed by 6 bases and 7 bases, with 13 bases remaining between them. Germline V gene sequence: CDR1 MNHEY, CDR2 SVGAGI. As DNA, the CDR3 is TGTGCCAGCAGCCCCGGGAGTTCGAATGAGCAGTTCTTC. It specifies CASSPGSSNEQFF.

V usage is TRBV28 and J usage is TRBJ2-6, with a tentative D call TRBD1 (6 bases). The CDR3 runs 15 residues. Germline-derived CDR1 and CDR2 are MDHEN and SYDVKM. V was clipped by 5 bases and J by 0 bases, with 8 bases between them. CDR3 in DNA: TGTGCCAGCAGTAAGGACAGCTCTGGGGCCAACGTCCTGACTTTC. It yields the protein CASSKDSSGANVLTF. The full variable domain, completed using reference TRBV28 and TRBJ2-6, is DVKVTQSSRYLVKRTGEKVFLECVQDMDHENMFWYRQDPGLGLRLIYFSYDVKMKEKGDIPEGYSVSREKKERFSLILESASTNQTSMYLCASSKDSSGANVLTFGAGSRLTVL.

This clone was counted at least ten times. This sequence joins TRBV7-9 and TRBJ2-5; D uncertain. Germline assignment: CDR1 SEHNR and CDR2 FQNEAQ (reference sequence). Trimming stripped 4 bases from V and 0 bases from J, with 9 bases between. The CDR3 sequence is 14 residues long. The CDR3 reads CASSSWQDQETQYF. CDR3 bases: TGTGCCAGCAGCTCTTGGCAGGACCAAGAGACCCAGTACTTC.

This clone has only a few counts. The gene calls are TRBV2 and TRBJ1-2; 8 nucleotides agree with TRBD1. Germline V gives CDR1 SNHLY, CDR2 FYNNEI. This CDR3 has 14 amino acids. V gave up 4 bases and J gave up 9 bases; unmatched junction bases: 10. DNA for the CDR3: TGTGCCAGCAGTGCCGCAGAGGACAGGGCGAGCTACACCTTC. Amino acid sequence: CASSAAEDRASYTF.

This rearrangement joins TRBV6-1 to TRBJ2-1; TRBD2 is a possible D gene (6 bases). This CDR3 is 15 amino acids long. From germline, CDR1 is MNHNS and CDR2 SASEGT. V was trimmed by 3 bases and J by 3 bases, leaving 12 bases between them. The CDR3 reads CASSDAGLFYNEQFF. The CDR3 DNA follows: TGTGCCAGCAGTGATGCGGGACTTTTCTACAATGAGCAGTTCTTC.

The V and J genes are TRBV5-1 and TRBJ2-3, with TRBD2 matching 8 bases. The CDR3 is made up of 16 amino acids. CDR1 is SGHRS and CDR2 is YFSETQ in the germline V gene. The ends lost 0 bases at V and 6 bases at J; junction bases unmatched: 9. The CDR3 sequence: CASSLELAGPGDTQYF. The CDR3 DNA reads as TGCGCCAGCAGCTTGGAGCTAGCGGGCCCTGGGGATACGCAGTATTTT.

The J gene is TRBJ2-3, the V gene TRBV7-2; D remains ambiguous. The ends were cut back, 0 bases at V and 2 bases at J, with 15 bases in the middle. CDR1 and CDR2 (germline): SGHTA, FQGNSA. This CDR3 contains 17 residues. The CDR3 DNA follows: TGTGCCAGCAGCTTAGCTAAACCCGGGTCCTTCACAGATACGCAGTATTTT. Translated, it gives CASSLAKPGSFTDTQYF.

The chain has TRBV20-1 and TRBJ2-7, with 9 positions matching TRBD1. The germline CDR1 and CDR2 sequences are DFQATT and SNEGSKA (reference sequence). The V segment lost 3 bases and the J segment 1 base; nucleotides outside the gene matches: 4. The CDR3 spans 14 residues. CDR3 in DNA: TGCAGTGCTAGTAGGGACAGGGCTTCCTACGAGCAGTACTTC. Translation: CSASRDRASYEQYF.

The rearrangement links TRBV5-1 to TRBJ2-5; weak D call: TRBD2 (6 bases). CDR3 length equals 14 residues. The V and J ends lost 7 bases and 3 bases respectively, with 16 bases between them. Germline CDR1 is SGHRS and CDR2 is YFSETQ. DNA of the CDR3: TGCGCCAGCGCTGGGACGGGAGTTAAAGAGACCCAGTACTTC. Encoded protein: CASAGTGVKETQYF.